Described below is a single T cell receptor (beta chain) sequence and its context. Its antigen is as yet unknown. The data are from a study of shared clonotypes between healthy human individuals. Findings and caveats of the study: The naive CD4 repertoires of a few donors were compared, and roughly 5% of clonotypes were shared.

The naive CD8 subset, CD45RO-negative cells positively selected for CCR7, excluded terminally differentiated effector memory CD45RA+ cells. The CDR3 length is 15 residues. V was clipped by 4 bases and J by 3 bases; unmatched bases: 6. CDR1 and CDR2 (germline): MNHEY, SMNVEV (reference sequence). The protocol was immunoSEQ multiplex PCR, while the TCRdb copy is restricted to in-frame clones and leaves out a portion. The sample shows roughly 650,000 clones, about 95% of them seen only once. This clonotype was obtained from a woman in her 30s in good health. The chain recombines TRBV27 with TRBJ2-7, with 10 bases fitting TRBD1. Material for sequencing was naive CD8+ T cells sorted from blood. The CDR3 sequence: CASSWGQGSIYEQYF. As DNA, the CDR3 is TGTGCCAGCAGTTGGGGACAGGGGTCGATCTACGAGCAGTACTTC.